This T cell receptor beta chain was sequenced in a study of technical replicates of blood from a few donors. The protocol was immunoSEQ multiplex PCR, while the TCRdb copy is restricted to in-frame clones and leaves out a portion. Of approximately 82,000 clones in the sample, around 94% were seen once. This clone was seen only once. This CDR3 has 16 amino acids. V dropped 6 bases and J dropped 2 bases, with 20 bases sitting between them. The germline CDR1 and CDR2 sequences are MDHEN and SYDVKM. The chain employs TRBV28 and TRBJ2-7, with D possibly matching TRBD1 (6 bases). What was sequenced was T cells isolated from PBMCs. This receptor was obtained from a human donor in good health. The CDR3 here is CASSHPGQPRAYEQYF. Written as DNA, the CDR3 is TGTGCCAGCAGCCACCCCGGACAGCCTAGGGCCTACGAGCAGTACTTC. Together with reference TRBV28 and TRBJ2-7, the CDR3 gives the full variable domain: DVKVTQSSRYLVKRTGEKVFLECVQDMDHENMFWYRQDPGLGLRLIYFSYDVKMKEKGDIPEGYSVSREKKERFSLILESASTNQTSMYLCASSHPGQPRAYEQYFGPGTRLTVT.